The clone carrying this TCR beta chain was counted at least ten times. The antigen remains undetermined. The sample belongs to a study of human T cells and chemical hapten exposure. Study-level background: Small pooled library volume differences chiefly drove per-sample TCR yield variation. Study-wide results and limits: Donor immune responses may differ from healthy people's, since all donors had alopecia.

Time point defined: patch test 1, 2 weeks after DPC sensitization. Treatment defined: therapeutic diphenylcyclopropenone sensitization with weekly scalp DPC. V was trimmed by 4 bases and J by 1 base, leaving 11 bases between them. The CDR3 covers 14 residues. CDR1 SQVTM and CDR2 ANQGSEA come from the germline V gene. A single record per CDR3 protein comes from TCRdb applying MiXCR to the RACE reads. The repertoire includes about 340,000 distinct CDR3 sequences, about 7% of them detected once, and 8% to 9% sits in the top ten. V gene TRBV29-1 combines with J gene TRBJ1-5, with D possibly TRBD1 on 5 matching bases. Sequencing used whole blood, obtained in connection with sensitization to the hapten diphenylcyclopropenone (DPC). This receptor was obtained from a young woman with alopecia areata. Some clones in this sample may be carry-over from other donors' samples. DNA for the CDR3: TGCAGCGTTGTCGTCAGGGCAAGCAATCAGCCCCAGCATTTT. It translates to CSVVVRASNQPQHF.